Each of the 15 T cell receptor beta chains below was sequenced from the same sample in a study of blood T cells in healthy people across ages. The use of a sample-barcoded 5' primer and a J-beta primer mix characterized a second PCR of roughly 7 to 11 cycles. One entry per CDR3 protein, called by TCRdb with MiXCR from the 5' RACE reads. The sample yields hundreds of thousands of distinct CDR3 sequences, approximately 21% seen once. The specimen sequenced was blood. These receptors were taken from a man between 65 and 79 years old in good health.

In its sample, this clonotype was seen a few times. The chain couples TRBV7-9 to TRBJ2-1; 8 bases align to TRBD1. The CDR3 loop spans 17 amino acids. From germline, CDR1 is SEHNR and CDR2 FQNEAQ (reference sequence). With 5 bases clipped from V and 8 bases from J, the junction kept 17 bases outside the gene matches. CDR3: CASSQRRLGQGLHEQFF. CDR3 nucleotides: TGTGCCAGCAGCCAAAGACGACTTGGACAGGGTCTCCATGAGCAGTTCTTC.

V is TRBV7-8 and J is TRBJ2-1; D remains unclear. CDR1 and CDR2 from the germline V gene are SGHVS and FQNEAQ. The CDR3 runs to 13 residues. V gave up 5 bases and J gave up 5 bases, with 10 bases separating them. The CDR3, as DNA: TGTGCCAGCAGCCCCACTACCAACAATGAGCAGTTCTTC. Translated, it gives CASSPTTNNEQFF.

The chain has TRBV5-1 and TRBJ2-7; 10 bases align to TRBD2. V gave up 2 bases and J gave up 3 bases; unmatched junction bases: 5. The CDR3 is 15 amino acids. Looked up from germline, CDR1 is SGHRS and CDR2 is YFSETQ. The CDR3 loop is CASSLTSGKFYEQYF. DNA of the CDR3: TGCGCCAGCAGCTTAACTAGCGGGAAGTTCTACGAGCAGTACTTC.

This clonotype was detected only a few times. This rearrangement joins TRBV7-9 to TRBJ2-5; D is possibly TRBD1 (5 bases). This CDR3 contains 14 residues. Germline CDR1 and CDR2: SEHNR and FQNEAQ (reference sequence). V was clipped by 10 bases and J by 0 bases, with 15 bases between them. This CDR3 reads CATEKSRDQETQYF. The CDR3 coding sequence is TGTGCCACCGAAAAATCCAGGGACCAAGAGACCCAGTACTTC.

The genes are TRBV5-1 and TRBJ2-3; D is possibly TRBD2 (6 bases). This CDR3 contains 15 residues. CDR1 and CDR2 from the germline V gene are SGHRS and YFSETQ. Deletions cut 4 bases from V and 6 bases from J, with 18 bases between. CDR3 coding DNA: TGCGCCAGCAGCCCACACGGGGAGGTACGGGATACGCAGTATTTT. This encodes CASSPHGEVRDTQYF.

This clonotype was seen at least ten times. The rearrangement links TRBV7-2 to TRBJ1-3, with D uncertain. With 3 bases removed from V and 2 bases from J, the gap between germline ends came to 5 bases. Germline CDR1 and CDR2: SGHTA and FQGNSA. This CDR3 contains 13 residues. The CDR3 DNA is TGTGCCAGCAGCTTTGAGGCTGGAAACACCATATATTTT. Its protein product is CASSFEAGNTIYF. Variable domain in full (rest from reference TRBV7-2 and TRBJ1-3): GAGVSQSPSNKVTEKGKDVELRCDPISGHTALYWYRQSLGQGLEFLIYFQGNSAPDKSGLPSDRFSAERTGGSVSTLTIQRTQQEDSAVYLCASSFEAGNTIYFGEGSWLTVV.

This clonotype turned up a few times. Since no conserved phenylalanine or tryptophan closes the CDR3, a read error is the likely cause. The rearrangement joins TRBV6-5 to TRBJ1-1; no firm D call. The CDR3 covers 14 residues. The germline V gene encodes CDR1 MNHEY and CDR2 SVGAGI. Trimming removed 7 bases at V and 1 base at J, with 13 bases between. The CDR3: CASTESGANTEAFS. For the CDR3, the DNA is TGTGCCAGCACTGAATCGGGAGCGAACACTGAAGCTTTCTCT.

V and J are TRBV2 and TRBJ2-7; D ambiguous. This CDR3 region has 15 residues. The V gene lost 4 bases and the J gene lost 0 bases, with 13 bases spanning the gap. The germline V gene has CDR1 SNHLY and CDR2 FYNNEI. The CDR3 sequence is CASSGPSVGSYEQYF. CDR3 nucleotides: TGTGCCAGCAGTGGCCCTTCGGTGGGCTCCTACGAGCAGTACTTC.

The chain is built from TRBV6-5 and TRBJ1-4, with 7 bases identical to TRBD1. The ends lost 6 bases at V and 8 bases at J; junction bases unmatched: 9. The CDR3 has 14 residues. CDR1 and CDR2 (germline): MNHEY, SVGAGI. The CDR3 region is CASRETGIREKLFF. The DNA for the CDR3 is TGTGCCAGCAGGGAGACAGGGATAAGGGAAAAACTGTTTTTT.

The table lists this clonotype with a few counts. CDR3 DNA sequence: TGCAGTGCGATGGGCCGCCGAAACACCGGGGAGCTGTTTTTT. It specifies CSAMGRRNTGELFF. V usage is TRBV20-1 and J usage is TRBJ2-2; D is uncertain. CDR1 is DFQATT, CDR2 SNEGSKA, per germline (reference sequence). The V end lost 6 bases, the J end lost 2 bases, and 13 bases lay between the germline ends. CDR3 length equals 14 residues.

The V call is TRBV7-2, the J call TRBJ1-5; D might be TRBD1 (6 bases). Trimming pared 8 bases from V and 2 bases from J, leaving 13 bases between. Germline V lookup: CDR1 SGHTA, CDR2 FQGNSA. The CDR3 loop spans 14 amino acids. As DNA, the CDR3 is TGTGCCAGCGGGCGTAGGGGGGGCAATCAGCCCCAGCATTTT. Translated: CASGRRGGNQPQHF.

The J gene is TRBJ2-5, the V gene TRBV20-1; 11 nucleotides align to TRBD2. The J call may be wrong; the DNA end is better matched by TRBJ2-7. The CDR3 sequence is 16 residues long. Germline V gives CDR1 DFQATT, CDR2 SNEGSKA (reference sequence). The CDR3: CSATPISSGRTHEQYF. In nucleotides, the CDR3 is TGCAGTGCTACACCAATATCTAGCGGGAGGACCCACGAGCAGTACTTC.

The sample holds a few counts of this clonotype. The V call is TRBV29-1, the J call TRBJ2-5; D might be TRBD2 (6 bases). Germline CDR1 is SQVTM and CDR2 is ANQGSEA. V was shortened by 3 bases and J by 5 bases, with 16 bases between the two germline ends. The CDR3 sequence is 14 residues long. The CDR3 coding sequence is TGCAGCGTTGATGACCCGGGGGTCCGGGAGACCCAGTACTTC. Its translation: CSVDDPGVRETQYF.

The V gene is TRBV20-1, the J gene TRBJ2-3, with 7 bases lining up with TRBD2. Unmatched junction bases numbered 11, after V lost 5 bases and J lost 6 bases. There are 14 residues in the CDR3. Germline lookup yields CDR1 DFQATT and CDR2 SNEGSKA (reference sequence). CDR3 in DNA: TGCAGTGCTCCTCCCACTAGCGCGAGGGATACGCAGTATTTT. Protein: CSAPPTSARDTQYF.

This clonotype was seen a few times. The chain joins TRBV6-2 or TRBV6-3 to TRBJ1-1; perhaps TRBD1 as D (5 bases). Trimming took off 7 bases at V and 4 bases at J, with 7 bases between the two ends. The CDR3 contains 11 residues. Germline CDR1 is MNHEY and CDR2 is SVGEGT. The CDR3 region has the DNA TGTGCCAGCATGGGGCTCACTGAAGCTTTCTTT. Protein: CASMGLTEAFF.